This TCR beta chain was identified in a study of response to subunit inactivated influenza vaccine. The study, taken as a whole, reports: The authors put forward the suggestion that each seasonal influenza vaccination may bring in only a limited number of new T cells.

Germline V CDR1 and CDR2: SGHAT, FQNNGV. V shed 2 bases and J 1 base; nucleotides not matched to a gene: 4. The CDR3 runs 17 residues. About this clonotype itself: As yet, its antigen is unknown.

MiXCR, applied by TCRdb to the RT-PCR reads, yields one record per CDR3 protein. This table has 550,000 to 600,000 distinct CDR3 sequences, about 12% appearing once. The origin of this receptor is a man in his forties or fifties who received an inactivated influenza vaccine. V and J are TRBV11-2 and TRBJ2-2; 10 bases are a match to TRBD2. Source: PBMCs from blood, taken on the day of vaccination. CDR3 nucleotide sequence: TGTGCCAGCAGCTTATATTCTAGCGGGGGGAACACCGGGGAGCTGTTTTTT. It codes for CASSLYSSGGNTGELFF. The entire variable domain, with the rest obtained from reference TRBV11-2 and TRBJ2-2, is as follows: EAGVAQSPRYKIIEKRQSVAFWCNPISGHATLYWYQQILGQGPKLLIQFQNNGVVDDSQLPKDRFSAERLKGVDSTLKIQPAKLEDSAVYLCASSLYSSGGNTGELFFGEGSRLTVL.